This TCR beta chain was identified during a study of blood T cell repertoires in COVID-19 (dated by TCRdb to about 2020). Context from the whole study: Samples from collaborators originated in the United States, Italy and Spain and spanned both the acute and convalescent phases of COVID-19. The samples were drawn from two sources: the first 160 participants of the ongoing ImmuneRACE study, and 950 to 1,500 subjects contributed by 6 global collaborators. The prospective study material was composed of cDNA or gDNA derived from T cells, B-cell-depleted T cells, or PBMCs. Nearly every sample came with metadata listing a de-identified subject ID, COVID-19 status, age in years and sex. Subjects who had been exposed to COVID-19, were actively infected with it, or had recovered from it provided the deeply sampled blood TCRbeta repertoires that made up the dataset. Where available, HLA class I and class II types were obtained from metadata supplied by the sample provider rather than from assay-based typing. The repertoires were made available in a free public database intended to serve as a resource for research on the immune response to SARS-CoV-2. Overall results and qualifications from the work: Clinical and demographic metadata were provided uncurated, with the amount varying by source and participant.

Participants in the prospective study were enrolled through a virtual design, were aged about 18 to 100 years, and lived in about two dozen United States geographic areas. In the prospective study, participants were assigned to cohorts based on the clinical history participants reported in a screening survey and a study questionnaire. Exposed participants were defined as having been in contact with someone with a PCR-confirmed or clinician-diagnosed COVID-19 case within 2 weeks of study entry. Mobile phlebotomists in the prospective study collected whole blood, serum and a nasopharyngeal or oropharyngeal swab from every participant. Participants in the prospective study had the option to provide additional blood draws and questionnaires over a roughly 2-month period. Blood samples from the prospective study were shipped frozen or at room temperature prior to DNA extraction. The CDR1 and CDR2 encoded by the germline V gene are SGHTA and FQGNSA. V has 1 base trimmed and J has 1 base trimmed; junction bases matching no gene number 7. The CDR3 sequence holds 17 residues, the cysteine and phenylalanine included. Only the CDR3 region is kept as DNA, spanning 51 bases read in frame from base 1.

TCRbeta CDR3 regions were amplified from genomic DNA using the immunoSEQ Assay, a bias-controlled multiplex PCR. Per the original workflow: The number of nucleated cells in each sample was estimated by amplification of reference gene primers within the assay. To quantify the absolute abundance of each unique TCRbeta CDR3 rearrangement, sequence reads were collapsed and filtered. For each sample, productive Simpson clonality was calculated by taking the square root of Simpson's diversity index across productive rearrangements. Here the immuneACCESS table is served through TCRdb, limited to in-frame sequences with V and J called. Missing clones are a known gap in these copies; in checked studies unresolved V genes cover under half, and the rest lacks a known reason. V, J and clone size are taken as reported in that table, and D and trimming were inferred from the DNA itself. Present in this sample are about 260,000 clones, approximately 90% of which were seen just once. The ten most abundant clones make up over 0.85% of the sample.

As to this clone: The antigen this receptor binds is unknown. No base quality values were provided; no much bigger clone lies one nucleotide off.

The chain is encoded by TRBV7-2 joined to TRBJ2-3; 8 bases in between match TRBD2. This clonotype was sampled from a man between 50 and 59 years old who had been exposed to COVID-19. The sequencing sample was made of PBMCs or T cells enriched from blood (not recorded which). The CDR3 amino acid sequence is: CASSLDRGGGGTDTQYF. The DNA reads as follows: TGTGCCAGCAGCTTAGACCGGGGGGGTGGAGGCACAGATACGCAGTATTTT.